This T cell receptor beta chain was sequenced in a study of T cell changes during pregnancy in multiple sclerosis. Generated by immunoSEQ multiplex PCR, the TCRdb table keeps only in-frame clones and is missing some. This sample has about 75,000 clones, with about 90% found just once. Germline CDR1 LGHNA, CDR2 YNFKEQ. CDR3 length: 15 residues. The V gene end was trimmed by 4 bases and the J gene end by 4 bases; junction bases not matched to a gene: 4. The specimen was peripheral blood, collected in the first trimester of pregnancy. This chain connects TRBV4-2 to TRBJ2-2; 9 bases agree with TRBD1. The sequence was obtained from a female donor in good health, enrolled as a control in a pregnancy study. The CDR3 DNA reads as TGTGCCAGCAGCCGCGGGGGACAGGGCACCGGGGAGCTGTTTTTT. Protein sequence: CASSRGGQGTGELFF.